Presented here are 16 T cell receptor beta chains from one specimen sequenced in a study of blood T cells in healthy people across ages. It was with a sample-barcoded 5' primer and a J-beta primer mix that a second PCR of roughly 6 to 12 cycles was run. MiXCR, applied by TCRdb to the 5' RACE reads, yields one record per CDR3 protein. The profile shows around 1,800,000 distinct CDR3 sequences, approximately 40% of them singletons. Sequenced material: blood. The receptors were gathered from a human donor in good health.

V and J are TRBV13 and TRBJ2-7; D is unclear. V shed 5 bases and J shed 4 bases, with 21 bases lying between them. The germline V gene encodes CDR1 PRHDT and CDR2 FYEKMQ (reference sequence). There are 16 residues in the CDR3. CDR3: CASSPPYGANRYEQYF. The CDR3 DNA follows: TGTGCCAGCAGCCCCCCATATGGAGCGAATAGGTACGAGCAGTACTTC.

V is TRBV27 and J is TRBJ1-2, with 8 positions matching TRBD1. The V gene's germline CDR1 is MNHEY and CDR2 SMNVEV (reference sequence). Trimming took 8 bases from V and 2 from J; bases not matched to a gene: 16. The CDR3 runs to 17 residues. For the CDR3, the DNA is TGTGCCAGCGGTATCGTTACGCGGACAGGGAAAAACTATGGCTACACCTTC. Its protein is CASGIVTRTGKNYGYTF.

This clonotype was detected many times. The chain links TRBV12-3 or TRBV12-4 to TRBJ2-1; possible D gene TRBD2, 5 bases. The V gene lost 5 bases and the J gene lost 1 base, with 12 bases spanning the gap. This CDR3 has 15 residues. The CDR3 coding sequence is TGTGCCAGCAGTGAAACTGGACTGTCCTACAATGAGCAGTTCTTC. Amino acid sequence: CASSETGLSYNEQFF.

The V gene is TRBV5-1, the J gene TRBJ1-2; TRBD1 agrees at 9 bases. The length of the CDR3 is 15 residues. Trimming at V came to 2 bases and at J to 8 bases, leaving 10 bases not matched to a gene. The germline V gene encodes CDR1 SGHRS and CDR2 YFSETQ. Written as DNA, the CDR3 is TGCGCCAGCAGCTTCTTACAGGGGGCAGTTGGCGGCTACACCTTC. Its protein is CASSFLQGAVGGYTF.

V and J are TRBV12-3 or TRBV12-4 and TRBJ2-2; 7 nucleotides line up with TRBD2. The CDR3 runs to 12 residues. The V segment lost 5 bases and the J segment 11 bases; nucleotides outside the gene matches: 5. The DNA of the CDR3 is TGTGCCAGCAGTCTCGGACTAGTTGAGCTGTTTTTT. It translates to CASSLGLVELFF.

This rearrangement joins TRBV4-3 to TRBJ2-4, with a possible D match to TRBD1 (6 bases). The DNA matches TRBJ2-7 better at its end, which makes the J call doubtful. The CDR3 is made up of 16 amino acids. CDR1 is LGHNA, CDR2 YSLEER, per germline. The CDR3 loop reads CASSQDTPQDSYEQYF. The CDR3 DNA is TGCGCCAGCAGCCAAGATACTCCTCAGGACAGCTACGAGCAGTACTTC.

The table lists this clonotype with a few counts. The chain is built from TRBV14 and TRBJ2-3; D not certain. Trimming removed 0 bases from V and 6 bases from J, with 7 bases in between. Germline lookup yields CDR1 SGHDN and CDR2 FVKESK. The CDR3 sequence is 13 residues long. The DNA for the CDR3 is TGTGCCAGCAGCCAAGATAACGGGGATACGCAGTATTTT. It encodes CASSQDNGDTQYF.

This chain uses TRBV7-8 with TRBJ1-1, with TRBD1 as a possible D gene (5 bases). V gave up 5 bases and J gave up 0 bases, with 19 bases separating them. This CDR3 region has 17 residues. From germline, CDR1 is SGHVS and CDR2 FQNEAQ. DNA of the CDR3: TGTGCCAGCAGCCCAGATTCAGGGTTCCTGATGAACACTGAAGCTTTCTTT. It codes for CASSPDSGFLMNTEAFF. Using reference TRBV7-8 and TRBJ1-1 for the parts outside the CDR3, the full variable domain is GAGVSQSPRYKVAKRGQDVALRCDPISGHVSLFWYQQALGQGPEFLTYFQNEAQLDKSGLPSDRFFAERPEGSVSTLKIQRTQQEDSAVYLCASSPDSGFLMNTEAFFGQGTRLTVV.

The gene calls are TRBV11-1 and TRBJ2-1; 10 nucleotides agree with TRBD2. V shed 3 bases, J shed 7 bases, and the junction held 6 bases outside the gene matches. Germline CDR1 and CDR2: SGHAT and FQDESV (reference sequence). This CDR3 spans 15 amino acids. The CDR3, as DNA: TGTGCCAGCAGCTTTCCTAGCGGGGGTAAGAATGAGCAGTTCTTC. It codes for CASSFPSGGKNEQFF.

The J gene is TRBJ1-5, the V gene TRBV4-1; D may be TRBD1 (5 bases). The V gene's germline CDR1 is MGHRA and CDR2 YSYEKL. V was pared by 1 base and J by 2 bases, with 9 bases between. There are 15 residues in the CDR3. The CDR3 coding sequence is TGCGCCAGCAGCCAAGTTCAGACAGGCAATCAGCCCCAGCATTTT. As protein: CASSQVQTGNQPQHF.

J is TRBJ2-5 and V is TRBV7-8; D may be TRBD1 or TRBD2 (6 bases each). This CDR3 comprises 16 residues. Deletions cut 4 bases from V and 5 bases from J, with 20 bases between. The germline CDR1 and CDR2 sequences are SGHVS and FQNEAQ. The chain's CDR3 is CASSWGAGNPVETQYF. The CDR3 bases are TGTGCCAGCAGCTGGGGGGCAGGTAATCCTGTCGAGACCCAGTACTTC.

This clonotype was seen more than once but under ten times. V is TRBV5-1 and J is TRBJ2-5; 14 bases are shared with TRBD2. The trim removed 4 bases at V and 5 bases at J, leaving 7 bases unmatched. Germline V gene sequence: CDR1 SGHRS, CDR2 YFSETQ. The CDR3 has 16 amino acids. CDR3 in amino acids: CASSTGLAGVVETQYF. Here the CDR3 DNA reads TGCGCCAGCAGCACGGGACTAGCGGGGGTTGTGGAGACCCAGTACTTC.

V is TRBV5-1 and J is TRBJ1-1; unclear D gene. From germline, CDR1 is SGHRS and CDR2 YFSETQ. Trimming cost V 7 bases and J 7 bases, with 11 bases left between them. The CDR3 is 11 amino acids. The CDR3 nucleotides are TGCGCCAGCCAGAGAACCGGTGAAGCTTTCTTT. This codes for CASQRTGEAFF. The full variable domain, its missing parts supplied by reference TRBV5-1 and TRBJ1-1, is KAGVTQTPRYLIKTRGQQVTLSCSPISGHRSVSWYQQTPGQGLQFLFEYFSETQRNKGNFPGRFSGRQFSNSRSEMNVSTLELGDSALYLCASQRTGEAFFGQGTRLTVV.

This clonotype was recorded a few times. V gene TRBV5-1 combines with J gene TRBJ2-1, with D tentatively TRBD1 or TRBD2 (5 bases each). The CDR3 sequence is 11 residues long. Germline V gene lookup returns CDR1 SGHRS and CDR2 YFSETQ. Trimming stripped 4 bases from V and 15 bases from J, with 14 bases between. As DNA, the CDR3 is TGCGCCAGCAGCGAATCGGGGCGGTCGTTCTTC. It translates to CASSESGRSFF.

The chain carries TRBV20-1 and TRBJ1-2; a weak D match, TRBD1 (5 bases). V shed 5 bases and J shed 5 bases, with 21 bases lying between them. CDR3 length: 15 amino acids. Germline V gene sequence: CDR1 DFQATT, CDR2 SNEGSKA (reference sequence). The CDR3 coding sequence is TGCAGTGCTTCAAACCCGGACCGGGGGGATTATGGCTACACCTTC. Encoded protein: CSASNPDRGDYGYTF.

The rearrangement links TRBV20-1 to TRBJ1-5, with TRBD1 as a possible D gene (5 bases). Germline V gives CDR1 DFQATT, CDR2 SNEGSKA (reference sequence). The CDR3 runs to 14 residues. The V end lost 6 bases, the J end lost 3 bases, and 15 bases lay between the germline ends. The CDR3 is CSAQTGPVNQPQHF. CDR3 sequence (DNA): TGCAGTGCCCAAACGGGACCGGTCAATCAGCCCCAGCATTTT.